This TCR beta chain was retrieved from a study of beta chain features in type 1 diabetes. The overall study: What patients shared with healthy donors was a similar profile of age, gender and cell yields.

Overall study findings and caveats: The study found that naive, central memory and Treg TCRB repertoires appeared more similar in patients than in healthy donors. TCRB CDR3 length was moderately but significantly reduced in all four CD4+ subsets of Type 1 diabetes patients. Researchers could not determine here whether HLA type influences TCRB rearrangement.

This clone was seen a single time. Its target is not known. Germline V gives CDR1 KGHSH, CDR2 LQKENI. Losses at the gene ends were 2 bases for V and 4 bases for J; bases not matched to a gene: 8. The CDR3 consists of 16 residues. Sequenced material consisted of expressed TCRB transcripts (all of the isolated RNA was reverse transcribed). Repertoires were generated with immunoSEQ multiplex PCR, while TCRdb's copy carries only in-frame clones and drops some. Of fewer than 250,000 clones in the sample, about 70% were seen once. What was sequenced was naive CD4+ T cells from blood. The chain joins TRBV18 to TRBJ2-5; TRBD1 aligns across 9 bases. This TCR was recovered from a man under 40 in good health. The CDR3 sequence: CASSPRKGTGSETQYF. In nucleotides, the CDR3 is TGTGCCAGCTCACCAAGGAAAGGGACAGGGTCAGAGACCCAGTACTTC.